This T cell receptor (beta chain) was recorded in a study of cytomegalovirus exposure and HLA in healthy donors (dated by TCRdb to the late 2010s). Some background on the complete study: According to an earlier analysis of around 600 of the donors, roughly 180 million T cells yielded 120 million or so unique TCR beta sequences and about 300 Gb of sequence data. An early release covering some 640 HLA-typed donors comprised about 300 gigabases of sequencing data and 65 million to 100 million unique TCR sequences. Of the roughly 420 genotyped donors, 75% to 85% were placed in the genetic ancestry cluster associated with self-reported Caucasian donors. The study was designed to test whether signatures of past pathogen exposure could be identified by cataloging public T cell receptors. The study used immunosequencing to profile the T cell repertoires of 670 or so subjects and linked those repertoires to cytomegalovirus serostatus. Along with the approximately 700-subject first cohort, a separate validation cohort of 120 different subjects was used. To predict cytomegalovirus infection status, the study brought together high-throughput TCR immunosequencing, statistical association of individual TCRs with disease status, and machine learning. A later analysis re-analyzed previously published TCR beta repertoires from hundreds of donors and added high-resolution HLA genotyping to study TCR occurrence patterns. Rather than drawing on any new phenotypic data, the later analysis identified candidate immune exposures from TCR beta sequences and the way those sequences occurred across donors. An earlier analysis of 450 to 750 of the donors used high-throughput TCR beta sequencing to judge whether each TCR beta V gene segment behaved as functional or pseudogenic. Donor age, sex, ethnicity and CMV serostatus were compiled together with the repertoire data. A later genetic analysis used genome-wide SNP genotypes for about 65% of the roughly 700 donors, treating that subset as a discovery cohort. Every repertoire in the discovery cohort had been generated on one and the same sequencing platform. Class I and class II HLA loci were covered by the typing at four-digit resolution. Typing coverage differed by locus: A, B, C, DRB1 and DQB1 were typed in about 629-640 donors, DQA1 in around 500, DPA1 in some 570, and DPB1 in about 450. Because of strong linkage in the cohort, roughly five DR-DQ haplotypes were treated as single units for association and clustering. Among 350 to 400 genotyped donors of the cohort, an average of around 240,000 unique TCR beta nucleotide sequences were sequenced per donor, around 20% of them non-productive. The study at large found these results: According to a later analysis, TCR association rates differed among HLA loci, with DRB1 alleles showing the most associated TCRs and HLA-C alleles showing the fewest. A later genetic analysis reported fewer N-insertions in productive TCRs among donors in an Asian-associated ancestry cluster than the approximately 700-donor mean. The study listed over 150 TCR beta chains as associated with cytomegalovirus. A later analysis associated about 17,000 TCR beta sequences with specific HLA alleles at a false discovery rate of 0.05. Correlated functional status among segregating V segments might be attributable to linkage disequilibrium, but an unknown experimental factor could not be ruled out. Assigning TCR associations to individual alleles was difficult when HLA alleles, especially DR and DQ, strongly co-occurred. Cytomegalovirus status was reported to be diagnosed by the classifier with high specificity and sensitivity in both the original and validation cohorts. Because the 87-base-pair reads could not distinguish some IMGT-functional V segments, including TRBV6-2 and TRBV6-3, those segments were excluded. In an earlier analysis of fewer than 750 of the donors, most TCR beta V segments were observed in productive rearrangements about 87% or about 30% of the time, broadly matching IMGT annotations. According to the authors, the approach could potentially be generalized to other disease states and immunological phenotypes. Because counts were too low, under 20 rarely observed V segments, including chromosome 9 orphons, were left out of the earlier analysis of roughly 600 of the donors. A cluster of highly shared sequence variants was judged likely to represent a technical artifact of the sequencing pipeline. According to a later analysis, most CMV-associated TCR beta chains appeared to be HLA-restricted, and the HLA associations seemed to be driven largely by CMV exposure. While some public TCRs were present in many individuals, most TCR sequences turned up only very rarely across donors. In a later analysis, HLA-associated TCR beta chains showed more clonal expansion and lower generation probabilities than non-associated chains that were equally common. Because HLA typing was missing for some donors at each locus, association tests included only the typed subset. A further reported finding was that TCR beta sequences accurately predicted the HLA-A and HLA-B alleles for most subjects in the first cohort. Only TCR beta chains were sequenced in this cohort, and the absence of alpha or paired-chain data limited detectable features. A later genetic analysis associated a missense DCLRE1C variant with V-gene and J-gene trimming of TCR beta chains, and an independent cohort replicated the association. For the cohort, immune exposure information was limited to CMV serostatus. The presence/absence analyses assumed that sequencing depth was roughly uniform across donors, and that assumption may not be true. In vitro tests confirmed that a few of the cytomegalovirus-associated TCR beta chains recognize cytomegalovirus antigens. Several of the top co-occurrence clusters appeared to be linked to parvovirus B19, influenza, CMV and Epstein-Barr virus, according to a later analysis.

CDR1 and CDR2 are drawn from the germline V gene: SNHLY, FYNNEI. The CDR3, from cysteine to phenylalanine, totals 11 residues. CDR3 DNA only is kept here, 33 bases in frame from base 1. For this chain, trimming is 10 bases at the V end and 9 bases at the J end, and the number of junction bases without a gene match is 6. Library prep was done by the immunoSEQ multiplex PCR assay. A mixture of 60 forward primers for TCR Vbeta segments and 13 reverse primers for TCR Jbeta segments was used in the multiplex PCR. Amplification of the CDR3 region of rearranged TCR beta genes was performed with a multiplex PCR assay on genomic DNA. The Illumina HiSeq System was used to sequence the amplified TCR beta libraries as 87-base-pair reads. The study's own analysis went as follows. A later analysis counted around 72 million unique TCR beta chains across the 600 to 850 repertoires, and roughly 10 million of these chains were shared by at least two donors. Raw reads were error-corrected and collapsed into unique sequences by a nearest-neighbor algorithm in which closely related sequences were merged to remove PCR and sequencing errors. CDR3 sequences were aligned to IMGT reference sequences to assign V, D and J gene segments. Each retained sequence needed at least a six-nucleotide match to both a V gene segment and a J gene segment. Rearrangements were classified as productive when the CDR3 lacked stop codons and remained in frame with V and J, and all other rearrangements were classified as non-productive. Following IMGT convention, CDR3 was defined as the stretch from the second conserved V-encoded cysteine to the conserved J-encoded phenylalanine. In an earlier analysis of more than 550 of the donors, sequences lacking an unambiguous match to a single V gene segment were excluded. An earlier analysis of about 590 of the donors classified V segments as functional when productive rearrangements were above 56.7% and as segregating when the standard deviation between donors was above 5%. A statistical classification framework was developed to diagnose cytomegalovirus status using the catalog of TCR beta chain sequences. In a later analysis, V and J genes were assigned by comparing TCR nucleotide sequences against IMGT/GENE-DB human TR gene sequences. Using the TCRdist pipeline, a later analysis assigned CDR3 sequences along with most-parsimonious VDJ recombination scenarios. A later analysis defined each TCR beta chain by its CDR3 amino acid sequence plus V-gene family, and excluded reads lacking a unique V-gene family. As a way to deal with suspected cross-contamination and a sequencing artifact, a later analysis dropped 500 to 700 nucleotide sequences that were highly shared and had low generation probability. For each public chain, a later analysis derived a clonal expansion index from normalized ranks of inferred template counts within each repertoire. In a later analysis, generation probabilities were computed using a VDJ recombination model fitted to out-of-frame rearrangements, and the results were checked against IGoR. Hypergeometric tests were used in a later analysis to score TCR-TCR, TCR-HLA and TCR-CMV co-occurrence, with a repertoire-size bias correction applied to the TCR pairs. To estimate false discovery rates, a later analysis permuted the HLA or CMV assignments 20 times. In a later analysis, co-occurring TCRs were grouped using DBSCAN, with TCRdist sequence similarity added in when clustering inside HLA-allele-positive subsets. Co-occurrence clustering excluded repertoires with fewer than 30,000 or more than 120,000 public chains, plus five with anomalous nucleotide sharing. This immuneACCESS table, as held by TCRdb, lists in-frame sequences with V and J called but not all clones. Of the missing ones, under half trace to an unresolved V gene in checked studies; the others have no known cause. The DNA was the basis for D and trimming; V, J and clone size are from that table. The sample table shows just over 80,000 clones, and around 78% are seen once. The ten largest account for 5.5% to 7.5% of the sample.

On this clone itself: There is no known antigen for this receptor. No qualities accompany the bases; no much larger clone lies one base away.

The cohort was made up of approximately 700 healthy bone marrow donors. All cohort members were sampled while nominally healthy, although unrecorded immune exposures were likely present. The donor was CMV seropositive and was included in the group of 289 seropositive cohort members. A peripheral blood sample was provided by each donor, and peripheral blood mononuclear cells were used for TCR beta sequencing. Genomic DNA was extracted from the blood cell samples with the Qiagen DNeasy Blood Extraction Kit. Sequencing was carried out using PBMCs. The clonotype comes from a man between 18 and 35 years old in good health and CMV-seropositive. Recombination joined TRBV2 with TRBJ2-1, and 7 junctional nucleotides match TRBD2. For the CDR3, the sequence is CANRLAGEQFF. The bases are TGTGCCAACCGACTAGCTGGTGAGCAGTTCTTC.